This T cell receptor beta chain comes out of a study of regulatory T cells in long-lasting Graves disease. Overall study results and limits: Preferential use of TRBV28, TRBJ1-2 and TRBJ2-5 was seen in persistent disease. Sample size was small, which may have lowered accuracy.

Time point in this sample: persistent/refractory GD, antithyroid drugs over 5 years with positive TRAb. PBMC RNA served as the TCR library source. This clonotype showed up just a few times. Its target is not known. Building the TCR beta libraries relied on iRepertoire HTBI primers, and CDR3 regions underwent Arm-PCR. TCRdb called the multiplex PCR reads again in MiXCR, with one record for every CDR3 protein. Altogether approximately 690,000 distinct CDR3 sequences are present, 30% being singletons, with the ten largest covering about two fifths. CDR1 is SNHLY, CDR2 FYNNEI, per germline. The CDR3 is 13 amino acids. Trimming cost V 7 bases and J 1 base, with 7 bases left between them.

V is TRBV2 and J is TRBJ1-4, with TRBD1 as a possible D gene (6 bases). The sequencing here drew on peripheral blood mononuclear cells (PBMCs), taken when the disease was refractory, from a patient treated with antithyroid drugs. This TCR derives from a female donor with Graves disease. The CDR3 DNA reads TGTGCCAGCAAGGGGGGAACTAATGAAAAACTGTTTTTT. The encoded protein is CASKGGTNEKLFF.